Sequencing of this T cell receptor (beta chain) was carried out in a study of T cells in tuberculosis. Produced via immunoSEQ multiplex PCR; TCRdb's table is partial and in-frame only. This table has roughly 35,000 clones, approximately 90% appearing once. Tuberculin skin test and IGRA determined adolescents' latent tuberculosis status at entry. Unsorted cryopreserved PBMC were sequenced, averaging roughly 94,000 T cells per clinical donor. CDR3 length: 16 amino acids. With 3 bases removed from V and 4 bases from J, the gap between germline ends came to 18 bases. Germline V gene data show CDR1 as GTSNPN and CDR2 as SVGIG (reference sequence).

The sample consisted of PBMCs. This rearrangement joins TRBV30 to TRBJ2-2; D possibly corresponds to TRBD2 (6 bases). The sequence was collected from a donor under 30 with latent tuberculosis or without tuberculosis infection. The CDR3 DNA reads TGTGCCTGGAGCCGGGGAATAGCGGTTCGCACCGGGGAGCTGTTTTTT. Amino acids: CAWSRGIAVRTGELFF.